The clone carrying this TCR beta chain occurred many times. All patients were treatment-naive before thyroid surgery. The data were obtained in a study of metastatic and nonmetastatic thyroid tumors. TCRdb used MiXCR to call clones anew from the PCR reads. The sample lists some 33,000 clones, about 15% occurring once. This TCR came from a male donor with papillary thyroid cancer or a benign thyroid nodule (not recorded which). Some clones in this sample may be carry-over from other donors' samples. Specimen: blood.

The CDR3: CASSLDPDRTRGNTIYF. CDR3 DNA sequence: TGTGCCAGCAGCTTAGATCCGGACAGGACGAGGGGAAACACCATATATTTT. This sequence joins TRBV11-2 and TRBJ1-3, with 7 bases that match TRBD1. In germline, CDR1 is SGHAT, CDR2 FQNNGV. The CDR3 is 17 residues long. The V segment lost 0 bases and the J segment 4 bases; nucleotides outside the gene matches: 9.